This entry describes one T cell receptor beta chain. Clinical histories supplied by participants themselves formed the basis of cohort assignment. The germline V and J ends were trimmed by 4 bases and 0 bases, with 7 bases remaining between them. The germline CDR1 and CDR2 sequences are MNHEY and SVGEGT. There are 13 residues in the CDR3. This entry is derived from a study of blood T cell repertoires in COVID-19. Sequencing was performed with immunoSEQ multiplex PCR; in TCRdb, only in-frame clones are kept and a portion is missing. The sample shows about 250,000 clones, more than 85% of them seen only once.

The rearrangement uses TRBV6-2 or TRBV6-3 and TRBJ2-7, with D unresolved. This sequence was found in a woman in her forties or fifties who had recovered from COVID-19. The sequenced sample consisted of PBMCs or T cells enriched from blood (not recorded which). CDR3 residues: CASSSSGSYEQYF. CDR3 in DNA: TGTGCCAGCAGTTCGTCAGGCTCCTACGAGCAGTACTTC.